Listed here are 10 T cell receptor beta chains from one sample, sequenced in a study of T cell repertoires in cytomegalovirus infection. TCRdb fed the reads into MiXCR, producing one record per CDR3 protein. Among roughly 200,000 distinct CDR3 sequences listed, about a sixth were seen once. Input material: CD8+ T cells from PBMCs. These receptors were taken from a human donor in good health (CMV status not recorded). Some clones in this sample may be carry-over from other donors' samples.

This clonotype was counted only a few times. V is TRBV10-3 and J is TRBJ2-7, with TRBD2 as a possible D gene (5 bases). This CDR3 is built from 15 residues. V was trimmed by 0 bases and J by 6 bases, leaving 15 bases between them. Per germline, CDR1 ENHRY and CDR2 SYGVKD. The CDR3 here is CAISESAGPLSEQYF. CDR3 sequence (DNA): TGTGCCATCAGTGAGTCTGCGGGTCCCCTTTCCGAGCAGTACTTC.

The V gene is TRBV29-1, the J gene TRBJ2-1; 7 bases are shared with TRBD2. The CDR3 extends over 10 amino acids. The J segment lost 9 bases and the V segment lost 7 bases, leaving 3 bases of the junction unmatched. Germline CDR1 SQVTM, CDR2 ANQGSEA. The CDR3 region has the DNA TGCAGCGCCCCGGGGGGTGAGCAGTTCTTC. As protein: CSAPGGEQFF.

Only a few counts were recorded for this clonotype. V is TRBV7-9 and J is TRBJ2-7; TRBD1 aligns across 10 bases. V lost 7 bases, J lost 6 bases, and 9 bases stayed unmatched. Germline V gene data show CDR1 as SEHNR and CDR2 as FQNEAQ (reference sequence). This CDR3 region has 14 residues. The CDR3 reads CASITTGTGAEQYF. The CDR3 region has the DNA TGTGCCAGCATCACCACAGGGACAGGGGCCGAGCAGTACTTC.

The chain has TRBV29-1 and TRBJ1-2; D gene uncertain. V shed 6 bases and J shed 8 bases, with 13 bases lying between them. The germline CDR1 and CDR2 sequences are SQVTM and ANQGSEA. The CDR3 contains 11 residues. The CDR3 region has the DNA TGCAGCGTCCCGAAGGGCCGGGGCTACACCTTC. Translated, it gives CSVPKGRGYTF.

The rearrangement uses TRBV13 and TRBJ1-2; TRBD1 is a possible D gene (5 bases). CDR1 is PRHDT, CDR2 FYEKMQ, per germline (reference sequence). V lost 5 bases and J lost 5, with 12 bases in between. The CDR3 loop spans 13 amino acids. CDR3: CASSMRGGYGYTF. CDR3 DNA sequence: TGTGCCAGCAGCATGAGGGGTGGTTATGGCTACACCTTC.

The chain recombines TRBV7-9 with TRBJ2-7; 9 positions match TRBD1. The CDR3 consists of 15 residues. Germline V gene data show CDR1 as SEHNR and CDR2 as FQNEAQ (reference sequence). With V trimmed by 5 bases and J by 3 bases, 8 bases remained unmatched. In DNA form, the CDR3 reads TGTGCCAGCAGCGCCCCGGGACAGGGTCGCTACGAGCAGTACTTC. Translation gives CASSAPGQGRYEQYF.

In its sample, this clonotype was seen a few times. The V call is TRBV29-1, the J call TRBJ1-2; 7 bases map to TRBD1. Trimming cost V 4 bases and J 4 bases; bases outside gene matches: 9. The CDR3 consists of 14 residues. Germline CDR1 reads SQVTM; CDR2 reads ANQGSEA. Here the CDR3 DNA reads TGCAGCGTTGCGGGAACAGGGGCCACCTATGGCTACACCTTC. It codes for CSVAGTGATYGYTF. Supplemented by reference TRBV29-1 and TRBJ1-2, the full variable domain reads SAVISQKPSRDICQRGTSLTIQCQVDSQVTMMFWYRQQPGQSLTLIATANQGSEATYESGFVIDKFPISRPNLTFSTLTVSNMSPEDSSIYLCSVAGTGATYGYTFGSGTRLTVV.

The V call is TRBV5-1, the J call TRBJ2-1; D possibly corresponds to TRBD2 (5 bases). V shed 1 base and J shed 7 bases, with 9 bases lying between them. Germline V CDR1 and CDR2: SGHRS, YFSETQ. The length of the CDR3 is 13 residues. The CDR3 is CASSLFGVNEQFF. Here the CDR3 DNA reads TGCGCCAGCAGCTTGTTCGGGGTGAATGAGCAGTTCTTC.

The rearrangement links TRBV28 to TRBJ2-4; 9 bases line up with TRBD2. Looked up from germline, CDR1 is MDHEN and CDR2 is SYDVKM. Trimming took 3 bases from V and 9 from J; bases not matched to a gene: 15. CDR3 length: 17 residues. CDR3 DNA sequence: TGTGCCAGCAGTTTCCCGTCCAAGGCGGGGGGGCGAGGCATTCAGTACTTC. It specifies CASSFPSKAGGRGIQYF.

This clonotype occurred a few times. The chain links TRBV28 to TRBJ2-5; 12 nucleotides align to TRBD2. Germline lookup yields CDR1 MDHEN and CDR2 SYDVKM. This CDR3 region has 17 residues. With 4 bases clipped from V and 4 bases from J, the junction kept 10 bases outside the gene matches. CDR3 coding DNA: TGTGCCAGCAGTTCAAGCGACGGACTAGCGGGGATAGAGACCCAGTACTTC. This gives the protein CASSSSDGLAGIETQYF.